The clone carrying this TCR beta chain was counted at least ten times. Its target is not known. Germline CDR1 SNHLY, CDR2 FYNNEI. The ends were cut back, 7 bases at V and 2 bases at J, with 4 bases in the middle. This CDR3 is 11 amino acids long. The data originate from a study of T-cell reconstitution after alpha-beta-depleted transplantation in children. Overall study results and limits: The main origin of T-cell counts and diversity one year after transplant was newly produced T cells. Alpha-beta T cells about two months after transplant reportedly derived from several hundred expanded graft clones.

It was with unique molecular identifiers that the TCRbeta library was prepared. TCRdb re-called the PCR reads with MiXCR, one entry per CDR3 protein. The table lists 500,000 to 650,000 distinct CDR3 sequences, 10% to 12% of them singletons, with 14% in the top ten. V and J are TRBV2 and TRBJ2-3; D is uncertain. The sample consisted of PBMCs, mostly from graft donor cells, taken 180 days after TCRalphabeta/CD19-depleted stem cell transplant. This TCR came from a female patient under 10 years old who had a stem cell transplant for aplastic anemia, so the T cells may come from the graft donor. CDR3 in DNA: TGTGCCAGCACAGACACAGATACGCAGTATTTT. Residues: CASTDTDTQYF.